This TCR beta chain was documented in a study of PD-1 blockade in classical Hodgkin lymphoma. Measured with immunoSEQ multiplex PCR; TCRdb has only the in-frame clones, and not every one. Of approximately 9,300 clones listed, approximately 80% are singletons. This CDR3 has 16 amino acids. The germline gives CDR1 SNHLY, CDR2 FYNNEI. V shed 9 bases and J 1 base; nucleotides not matched to a gene: 12. About this clone itself: The antigen is not known.

General study results and limits: Complete responders entered with baseline diversity on par with newly diagnosed patients, the results showed. Causes of the repertoire differences remain undefined, possibly disease activity or prior therapy.

Time point given: cycle 4 day 1 (C4D1), after about 6 weeks of nivolumab. Every patient experienced relapse after autologous stem cell transplantation, and brentuximab vedotin exposure varied. Magnetic negative selection purified CD4+ T cells from thawed PBMCs. J is TRBJ2-5 and V is TRBV2; 9 nucleotides agree with TRBD2. The sequence was obtained from a human donor with classical Hodgkin lymphoma. The specimen was CD4+ T cells from blood, collected before the fourth cycle of nivolumab. CDR3 sequence reads: CARIHELAGIQETQYF. In DNA form, the CDR3 reads TGTGCCAGGATCCATGAACTAGCGGGCATCCAAGAGACCCAGTACTTC.